The 27 T cell receptor beta chains below were found in one sample sequenced in a study of siplizumab effects on memory and regulatory T cells. Repertoires were generated with immunoSEQ multiplex PCR, while TCRdb's copy carries only in-frame clones and drops some. The data show about 100,000 clones, with roughly 93% seen just once and over 1% held by the top ten. The specimen sequenced was non-Treg CD4+ T cells sorted from blood. The receptors come from a human donor in good health.

The chain has TRBV10-1 and TRBJ2-6; no definite D call. The V end was cut by 3 bases, the J end by 0 bases, with 6 bases between. CDR3 length: 15 amino acids. From germline, CDR1 is WNHNN and CDR2 SYGVQD (reference sequence). The CDR3 nucleotides are TGCGCCAGCAGTGACCGACGCTCTGGGGCCAACGTCCTGACTTTC. This codes for CASSDRRSGANVLTF.

The chain recombines TRBV2 with TRBJ2-3; 8 bases line up with TRBD1. Germline CDR1 and CDR2: SNHLY and FYNNEI. V dropped 5 bases and J dropped 2; count of bases not matched to a gene: 6. The CDR3 contains 15 residues. CDR3 DNA sequence: TGTGCCAGCAGTCCGATGGACAGGGACACAGATACGCAGTATTTT. It is translated as CASSPMDRDTDTQYF.

J is TRBJ1-2 and V is TRBV5-4; 8 positions match TRBD1. The CDR3 covers 16 residues. V shed 4 bases, J shed 6 bases, and the junction held 14 bases outside the gene matches. The germline gives CDR1 SGHNT, CDR2 YYREEE (reference sequence). The CDR3 loop reads CASSTSTGGEKDGYTF. The CDR3 DNA is TGTGCCAGCAGCACAAGTACAGGGGGAGAAAAAGATGGCTACACCTTC.

The chain is built from TRBV2 and TRBJ2-7; no reliable D call. The CDR3 is 13 residues long. Germline V gene sequence: CDR1 SNHLY, CDR2 FYNNEI. V lost 6 bases to trimming and J lost 7 bases, with 16 bases between them. The CDR3, as DNA: TGTGCCAGCAGAACTACCCGATCGGGTGAGCAGTACTTC. It is translated as CASRTTRSGEQYF.

This chain connects TRBV7-3 to TRBJ2-6; tentative D call: TRBD2 (6 bases). The CDR3 has 16 amino acids. Germline-derived CDR1 and CDR2 are SGHTA and FQGTGA. Trimming left V 6 bases short and J 0 bases short, with 12 bases between. The CDR3 DNA reads TGTGCCAGCAGTTCTGGCGGGGCCTCTGGGGCCAACGTCCTGACTTTC. As protein: CASSSGGASGANVLTF.

J is TRBJ2-5 and V is TRBV6-5; D gene ambiguous. Germline assignment: CDR1 MNHEY and CDR2 SVGAGI. The V end was cut by 6 bases, the J end by 5 bases, with 13 bases between. This CDR3 has 13 amino acids. The CDR3 reads CASRWAKMETQYF. The CDR3 nucleotides read TGTGCCAGCAGGTGGGCGAAGATGGAGACCCAGTACTTC.

The V and J genes are TRBV28 and TRBJ2-3; 7 nucleotides agree with TRBD2. Germline CDR1 and CDR2: MDHEN and SYDVKM. CDR3 size: 14 residues. V lost 4 bases, J lost 3 bases, and 4 bases stayed unmatched. The CDR3 sequence is CASSSAGATDTQYF. CDR3 DNA sequence: TGTGCCAGCAGTTCCGCGGGAGCTACAGATACGCAGTATTTT.

The chain recombines TRBV6-6 with TRBJ2-1; no firm D call. Germline lookup yields CDR1 MNHNY and CDR2 SVGAGI (reference sequence). CDR3 size: 12 residues. V was shortened by 2 bases and J by 5 bases, with 4 bases between the two germline ends. As DNA, the CDR3 is TGTGCCAGCAGTTACCGGGACAATGAGCAGTTCTTC. Its protein product is CASSYRDNEQFF.

This clone is a singleton in its sample. V gene TRBV5-5 combines with J gene TRBJ1-1; 7 bases map to TRBD1. This CDR3 has 14 residues. In germline, CDR1 is SGHKS, CDR2 YYEKEE (reference sequence). The J segment lost 1 base and the V segment lost 0 bases, leaving 0 bases of the junction unmatched. The CDR3 sequence is CASSLDRGNTEAFF. In DNA, the CDR3 is TGTGCCAGCAGCTTGGACAGGGGGAACACTGAAGCTTTCTTT.

V and J are TRBV19 and TRBJ1-2, with unresolved D. CDR1 is LNHDA, CDR2 SQIVND, per germline (reference sequence). The CDR3 totals 12 residues. Trimming removed 6 bases from V and 4 bases from J, with 9 bases in between. The CDR3 loop is CASSGDSYGYTF. The CDR3 DNA sequence: TGTGCCAGTAGCGGCGACTCCTATGGCTACACCTTC.

V is TRBV28 and J is TRBJ1-2; TRBD1 agrees at 7 bases. CDR3 length equals 13 residues. V trimming: 8 bases; J trimming: 4 bases; junction bases outside the gene matches: 7. CDR1 is MDHEN, CDR2 SYDVKM, per germline. This CDR3 is CASHETGTYGYTF. CDR3 coding DNA: TGTGCCAGCCATGAGACAGGGACCTATGGCTACACCTTC.

The chain uses TRBV5-1 and TRBJ1-2; 7 bases align to TRBD1. The CDR3 is 14 residues long. CDR1 and CDR2 from the germline V gene are SGHRS and YFSETQ. The ends lost 4 bases at V and 8 bases at J; junction bases unmatched: 11. CDR3 nucleotide sequence: TGCGCCAGCAGCCCGGTAGGGGGCAGGGACGGCTACACCTTC. Protein: CASSPVGGRDGYTF.

V gene TRBV7-6 combines with J gene TRBJ1-3; the D is unclear. Germline values: CDR1 SGHVS, CDR2 FNYEAQ. There are 15 residues in the CDR3. V was trimmed by 3 bases and J by 2 bases, leaving 11 bases between them. This CDR3 is CASSLADNPGNTIYF. In DNA, the CDR3 is TGTGCCAGCAGCTTGGCGGATAACCCTGGAAACACCATATATTTT.

CDR3 nucleotides: TGTGCCAGCTCACGGGGTCTAATGGGCGTGAACACTGAAGCTTTCTTT. Translation: CASSRGLMGVNTEAFF. The chain combines TRBV18 with TRBJ1-1; D remains ambiguous. Germline V gene data show CDR1 as KGHSH and CDR2 as LQKENI. Trimming removed 4 bases at V and 0 bases at J, with 15 bases between. There are 16 residues in the CDR3.

Concerning this clone itself: One junction end disagrees with the germline gene, perhaps due to a read error. Other DNA variants within this sample encode the same CDR3. The chain uses TRBV18 and TRBJ1-1; no firm D call. Germline V lookup: CDR1 KGHSH, CDR2 LQKENI. The CDR3 consists of 15 residues. The CDR3 coding sequence is TGTGCCAGCTCACCATTTCCTCTCTGGAACACTGAAGCCTTCTTT. Residues: CASSPFPLWNTEAFF.

The chain links TRBV9 to TRBJ2-3; possible D gene TRBD2, 5 bases. Trimming took off 2 bases at V and 4 bases at J, with 11 bases between the two ends. This CDR3 is 14 amino acids long. CDR1 is SGDLS, CDR2 YYNGEE, per germline. DNA for the CDR3: TGTGCCAGCAGCGTTACTAGTACCCCAGATACGCAGTATTTT. It specifies CASSVTSTPDTQYF.

This clone has only a few counts. The V gene is TRBV27, the J gene TRBJ1-2, with 7 bases matching TRBD1. V lost 4 bases to trimming and J lost 4 bases; unmatched junction nucleotides: 12. Looked up from germline, CDR1 is MNHEY and CDR2 is SMNVEV (reference sequence). The CDR3 totals 16 residues. In DNA form, the CDR3 reads TGTGCCAGCAGTTCTAGACAGGGCCAGCGAGGCTATGGCTACACCTTC. Translated: CASSSRQGQRGYGYTF.

The chain links TRBV5-5 to TRBJ2-4, with D perhaps TRBD1 (5 bases). Germline CDR1 and CDR2: SGHKS and YYEKEE (reference sequence). The CDR3 has 16 amino acids. Deletions cut 4 bases from V and 8 bases from J, with 22 bases between. The CDR3, as DNA: TGTGCCAGCAGCGGCCCCAGTTCCCGAAGGGGTCACATTCAGTACTTC. Amino acids: CASSGPSSRRGHIQYF.

The rearrangement joins TRBV25-1 to TRBJ2-7; 7 bases agree with TRBD1. J was trimmed by 7 bases and V by 5 bases; bases with no gene match: 14. The CDR3 has 15 residues. Germline CDR1 MGHDK, CDR2 SYGVNS. DNA for the CDR3: TGTGCCAGCAGTCCCGGACAGGCGGCTTCCTGGGAGCAGTACTTC. This gives the protein CASSPGQAASWEQYF.

This chain links TRBV25-1 with TRBJ2-3; D ambiguous. The germline gives CDR1 MGHDK, CDR2 SYGVNS. The CDR3 runs 16 residues. The ends were cut back, 2 bases at V and 2 bases at J, with 14 bases in the middle. CDR3: CASSERPSSNTDTQYF. CDR3 DNA sequence: TGTGCCAGCAGTGAAAGACCCTCGTCTAACACAGATACGCAGTATTTT.

The rearrangement joins TRBV27 to TRBJ2-5; a weak D match, TRBD2 (5 bases). Germline CDR1 is MNHEY and CDR2 is SMNVEV (reference sequence). Trimming left V 4 bases short and J 5 bases short, with 14 bases between. This CDR3 has 14 residues. The CDR3 DNA reads TGTGCCAGCAGTTCCCGTGTGCGGAGGGAGACCCAGTACTTC. This translates into CASSSRVRRETQYF.

Only one count was recorded for this clone. CDR3 coding DNA: TGTGCCAGCAGCTTCCAGGGCCTCTCTGGAAACACCATATATTTT. This codes for CASSFQGLSGNTIYF. This chain joins TRBV5-4 and TRBJ1-3; possibly TRBD1 for D (5 bases). The CDR3 is 15 amino acids. The V and J ends lost 2 bases and 0 bases respectively, with 9 bases between them. CDR1 and CDR2 (germline): SGHNT, YYREEE (reference sequence).

The V gene is TRBV5-8, the J gene TRBJ2-3; TRBD1 matches 7 bases. The CDR3 loop spans 16 amino acids. The germline CDR1 and CDR2 sequences are SGHTS and YDEGEE. V lost 2 bases, J lost 2 bases, and 8 bases stayed unmatched. CDR3 DNA sequence: TGTGCCAGCAGCTTCGTGAAGGGACAGAACACAGATACGCAGTATTTT. Translation: CASSFVKGQNTDTQYF.

The chain recombines TRBV19 with TRBJ1-1; D may be TRBD1 (6 bases). V was shortened by 10 bases and J by 1 base, with 16 bases between the two germline ends. The CDR3 spans 14 residues. The V gene's germline CDR1 is LNHDA and CDR2 SQIVND (reference sequence). This CDR3 is CATRGGGRNTEAFF. CDR3 coding DNA: TGTGCCACCCGAGGAGGGGGGAGGAACACTGAAGCTTTCTTT.

V and J are TRBV18 and TRBJ2-2; tentative D call: TRBD1 (6 bases). V dropped 8 bases and J dropped 2 bases, with 15 bases sitting between them. CDR1 and CDR2 (germline): KGHSH, LQKENI. This CDR3 spans 15 amino acids. The CDR3 sequence: CASALLDRNTGELFF. In DNA form, the CDR3 reads TGTGCCAGCGCCCTCTTGGACAGAAACACCGGGGAGCTGTTTTTT.

This clone was observed once. In DNA, the CDR3 is TGTGCCAGCAGCACCTTACTAGCGGGAGGAGTAGATACGCAGTATTTT. This codes for CASSTLLAGGVDTQYF. This chain connects TRBV9 to TRBJ2-3; 12 bases match TRBD2. Trimming took 4 bases from V and 5 from J; bases not matched to a gene: 8. The CDR3 loop spans 16 amino acids. CDR1 and CDR2 (germline): SGDLS, YYNGEE.

Concerning this clone: Within the sample, other DNA sequences also encode this same CDR3. This CDR3 reads CASSQGRQPQHF. CDR3 sequence (DNA): TGTGCCAGTAGCCAGGGGAGACAGCCCCAGCATTTT. The chain carries TRBV19 and TRBJ1-5, with a weak D call TRBD1 (6 bases). Deletions cut 6 bases from V and 7 bases from J, with 10 bases between. The CDR3 runs to 12 residues. Germline loops: CDR1 LNHDA, CDR2 SQIVND (reference sequence). Using reference TRBV19 and TRBJ1-5 for the parts outside the CDR3, the full variable domain is DGGITQSPKYLFRKEGQNVTLSCEQNLNHDAMYWYRQDPGQGLRLIYYSQIVNDFQKGDIAEGYSVSREKKESFPLTVTSAQKNPTAFYLCASSQGRQPQHFGDGTRLSIL.